The sequence of this TCR beta chain was determined in a study of blood T cell repertoires in COVID-19. Whole-study context: Both acute and convalescent COVID-19 samples were obtained from the United States, Italy and Spain. PBMCs, B-cell-depleted T cells, or T cells provided the cDNA or gDNA that made up the material.

How the authors handled the data: Estimated nucleated cell counts came from reference gene primer amplification. This table comes from immunoSEQ multiplex PCR, and its TCRdb copy is limited to in-frame clones, with some not included. The V and J calls and clone size come from that table; D and trimming were worked out from the DNA. This table holds under 170,000 clones, about 85% found once. The CDR3 sequence is 15 residues long. V trimming: 5 bases; J trimming: 2 bases; junction bases outside the gene matches: 8. Germline CDR1 and CDR2: SGHVS and FQNEAQ. The chain employs TRBV7-8 and TRBJ1-2, with TRBD1 matching over 7 bases. Sequencing input: peripheral blood. The receptor's source is a woman aged 55-69 years with active or convalescent COVID-19. CDR3 nucleotides: TGTGCCAGCAGCCCCAAGTCGGGACAGAACTATGGCTACACCTTC. Translating it yields CASSPKSGQNYGYTF. The entire variable domain, with the rest obtained from reference TRBV7-8 and TRBJ1-2, is as follows: GAGVSQSPRYKVAKRGQDVALRCDPISGHVSLFWYQQALGQGPEFLTYFQNEAQLDKSGLPSDRFFAERPEGSVSTLKIQRTQQEDSAVYLCASSPKSGQNYGYTFGSGTRLTVV.